This T cell receptor beta chain was found in a study of response to subunit inactivated influenza vaccine. This clonotype was seen a few times. As yet, its antigen is unknown. Study results and caveats: After each seasonal influenza vaccination, few new T cells are recruited, the authors suggested.

V lost 1 base to trimming and J lost 1 base, with 10 bases between them. The CDR3 spans 15 residues. Germline assignment: CDR1 SEHNR and CDR2 FQNEAQ (reference sequence). TCRdb re-derived calls from the RT-PCR reads in MiXCR, one entry per CDR3 protein. This sample has hundreds of thousands of distinct CDR3 sequences, with less than 20% found just once. The input for sequencing was PBMCs from blood, taken about 5 days after vaccination. The sequence was collected from a man aged 50 to 59 who received an inactivated influenza vaccine. This sequence joins TRBV7-9 and TRBJ1-1; D is possibly TRBD1 (6 bases). In DNA form, the CDR3 reads TGTGCCAGCAGCTTAGTGGGGGCGAGGAACACTGAAGCTTTCTTT. It is translated as CASSLVGARNTEAFF. Full variable domain (outside the CDR3, taken from reference TRBV7-9 and TRBJ1-1): DTGVSQNPRHKITKRGQNVTFRCDPISEHNRLYWYRQTLGQGPEFLTYFQNEAQLEKSRLLSDRFSAERPKGSFSTLEIQRTEQGDSAMYLCASSLVGARNTEAFFGQGTRLTVV.